Included here is one T cell receptor beta chain sequence, with context. Its antigen remains unidentified. No base qualities exist here, and no much larger clone lies one base off it. Using the deep immunoSEQ assay, multiplex PCR amplified TCR CDR3 regions from genomic DNA. For each cell subset, the extracted genomic DNA was distributed evenly across all wells of several immunoSEQ 96-well plates, and each plate served as one replicate. Each replicate PCR for sorted subsets received approximately 220 ng genomic DNA, equal to about 29,000 T cell genomes. Purified libraries were measured with a Qubit 3.0 fluorometer, size-checked on a Bioanalyzer 2100, and measured again with the KAPA Library Quantification kit. A separate single-read 150-cycle Illumina NextSeq 550 flow cell was used to sequence each immunoSEQ 96-well plate. In the paper's pipeline: Because only junctional sequences without quality scores were contained in the immunoSEQ output, filtering matching that applied to full-length reads could not be performed. Sequences were annotated with PyIR, a Python wrapper for IgBLAST v1.9, using IMGT germline references to assign V/J genes and CDR3. Reads were filtered out if the reads had weak V/J assignments (E-value above 1e-6), no CDR3, stop codons, out-of-frame junctions, or ambiguous translated residues. A V3J clonotype was defined by an identical inferred V gene, J gene, and CDR3 amino acid sequence. Percentage overlap between repertoires was calculated by dividing the number of shared unique clonotypes by the size of the smaller repertoire. RTK rarefaction, the Chao1 estimator, and Recon v2.1 estimates of unobserved clonotypes were used to assess repertoire richness. For all TCRbeta clonotypes obtained by the gDNA method from a few donors, generation probabilities were computed with OLGA. TCRdb carries this immuneACCESS record with in-frame sequences only. Its versions omit some clonotypes, under half of them owing to an unresolved V gene in the studies checked, with the rest unexplained. The DNA gave D and trimming, while V, J and clone size come from that table. The sample profile shows 2 million to 2.5 million clones; approximately 94% of them were found once. The ten largest make up 0.1% to 0.15% of the sample.

At the junction V is shortened by 4 bases and J by 4 bases; bases outside the gene matches: 11. The CDR3 contains 18 residues, cysteine and phenylalanine counted. Solely the CDR3 DNA is kept, with 54 bases framed from the first base. CDR1 and CDR2, per the germline V gene (reference sequence), are SGHNT and YYREEE. The donors were healthy, HIV-negative adults with no recently reported acute infections or vaccinations. All donors were Caucasian adults living in Nashville, Tennessee, USA. Magnetic negative selection was used to enrich CD4+ T cells, after which naive cells were positively selected on CD45RA and the negative fraction became the memory subset. Blood was collected by leukapheresis, and PBMCs were isolated by Ficoll-Histopaque density gradient centrifugation and then cryopreserved in liquid nitrogen vapor phase. Analytical flow cytometry was used to check the purity and quantity of each magnetically sorted T cell population. From each sorted fraction, genomic DNA was isolated and quantified by UV absorbance on a Nanodrop 2000c.

The sample originates from a study of shared clonotypes between healthy human individuals (dated by TCRdb to 2018 to 2020). In the study overall: The cohort included three men and a couple of women between 18 and 49 years of age. Per donor, three plates each were used for CD4 naive and CD4 memory, two for CD8 naive, and one for CD8 memory. To estimate repertoire size and how much clonotypes are shared between individuals, the study performed deep sequencing of blood TCR repertoires from roughly five healthy adults. Libraries were prepared and TCR repertoires were sequenced by different laboratories using diverse techniques, in order to increase sequencing depth and limit assay-specific biases. Leukapheresis yielded between about 0.85 and 9.5 billion PBMCs per donor. Results the study describes overall, beyond this receptor: Because the study included only a small number of donors, the genetic and exposure-history diversity represented was limited. Larger estimated clonotype richness was generally found for naive subsets than for memory subsets. About 5% of naive CD4, roughly 3.6% of naive CD8, around 2.3% of memory CD4, and 0.35% to 0.5% of memory CD8 clonotypes were shared across four donors. Based on pairwise subsampling, the degree of clonotype sharing among donors was expected to be affected by sequencing depth. Clonotypes shared by all four sorted-subset donors showed higher generation probabilities than non-shared clonotypes. Incomplete sequencing was indicated by rarefaction of sorted-subset datasets, despite the large sequencing depth. Only blood was sampled, and tissue TCR repertoires likely differ from those in blood.

This chain is built from TRBV5-4 and TRBJ2-3; TRBD2 aligns with 14 central bases. This sequence was found in a young man in good health. The sequencing input was naive CD4+ T cells sorted from blood. Per the publication, the cell subset or site label means: CD45RA+ positively selected. The CDR3 protein sequence reads: CASSGVPGLAGDADTQYF. The DNA sequence is TGTGCCAGCAGCGGTGTCCCGGGACTAGCGGGAGATGCAGATACGCAGTATTTT.